This entry lists 26 T cell receptor beta chains sequenced from one sample in a study of cytomegalovirus exposure and HLA in healthy donors. Researchers ran the PCR with 60 Vbeta and 13 Jbeta primers. Clones were sequenced by immunoSEQ multiplex PCR, and TCRdb holds only the in-frame ones, with some missing. The table lists almost 200,000 clones, more than 75% of them singletons, with about 0.36% in the top ten. Sequencing was performed on PBMCs. The receptors originated from a male donor in good health and CMV-seropositive.

The chain couples TRBV9 to TRBJ2-3, with TRBD2 identical over 8 bases. The V gene end was trimmed by 1 base and the J gene end by 4 bases; junction bases not matched to a gene: 5. The CDR3 runs to 15 residues. Germline V gene data show CDR1 as SGDLS and CDR2 as YYNGEE. The CDR3: CASSVREGAADTQYF. The CDR3 region has the DNA TGTGCCAGCAGCGTACGGGAGGGCGCCGCAGATACGCAGTATTTT.

The genes are TRBV15 and TRBJ2-5; D might be TRBD2 (5 bases). Trimming pared 1 base from V and 5 bases from J, leaving 5 bases between. Per germline, CDR1 LNHNV and CDR2 YYDKDF (reference sequence). The CDR3 consists of 12 residues. The CDR3 bases are TGTGCCACCAGCAGAGCGGGGGAGACCCAGTACTTC. Translating it yields CATSRAGETQYF.

V is TRBV7-2 and J is TRBJ1-5; 8 nucleotides match TRBD1. Trimming at V came to 6 bases and at J to 4 bases, leaving 8 bases not matched to a gene. Germline V gives CDR1 SGHTA, CDR2 FQGNSA. The CDR3 length is 15 residues. As DNA, the CDR3 is TGTGCCAGCAGTTCACAGGGGGGCCTAAATCAGCCCCAGCATTTT. As protein: CASSSQGGLNQPQHF.

The V and J genes are TRBV6-6 and TRBJ1-4, with TRBD1 matching 9 bases. The CDR3 is 14 residues long. V lost 6 bases to trimming and J lost 4 bases; unmatched junction nucleotides: 3. Looked up from germline, CDR1 is MNHNY and CDR2 is SVGAGI (reference sequence). CDR3 amino acids: CASSQDRGNEKLFF. The CDR3, as DNA: TGTGCCAGCAGCCAGGACAGGGGTAATGAAAAACTGTTTTTT.

CDR3 loop: CASSRQGPNQPQHF. The DNA for the CDR3 is TGTGCCAGCAGCAGACAGGGCCCCAATCAGCCCCAGCATTTT. This sequence joins TRBV7-2 and TRBJ1-5; 7 bases line up with TRBD1. This CDR3 is 14 amino acids long. CDR1 is SGHTA, CDR2 FQGNSA, per germline. Germline trimming cut 5 bases from V and 3 bases from J; bases unmatched to any gene: 4.

This sequence joins TRBV2 and TRBJ2-3; 10 bases are a match to TRBD2. CDR3 size: 13 residues. With 8 bases clipped from V and 14 bases from J, the junction kept 13 bases outside the gene matches. Germline values: CDR1 SNHLY, CDR2 FYNNEI. The CDR3 protein is CASEWLAGAPGYF. CDR3 nucleotide sequence: TGTGCCAGCGAGTGGCTAGCGGGGGCCCCAGGGTATTTT.

V usage is TRBV2 and J usage is TRBJ2-7, with 9 bases aligning to TRBD1. The CDR3 totals 12 residues. J was trimmed by 7 bases and V by 6 bases; bases with no gene match: 4. Germline CDR1 is SNHLY and CDR2 is FYNNEI. The CDR3 loop reads CASSGTGWEQYF. The CDR3 DNA reads TGTGCCAGCAGCGGGACAGGGTGGGAGCAGTACTTC.

The rearrangement links TRBV2 to TRBJ1-2; D may be TRBD1 (5 bases). The V gene's germline CDR1 is SNHLY and CDR2 FYNNEI. This CDR3 spans 13 amino acids. V was clipped by 6 bases and J by 6 bases, with 14 bases between them. CDR3 in amino acids: CASRFRGGDGYTF. The CDR3 DNA follows: TGTGCCAGCAGATTCCGGGGGGGGGATGGCTACACCTTC.

The chain combines TRBV6-6 with TRBJ2-7, with TRBD2 identical over 11 bases. V was pared by 8 bases and J by 2 bases, with 5 bases of the junction left unmatched. Germline V gene sequence: CDR1 MNHNY, CDR2 SVGAGI (reference sequence). This CDR3 has 14 residues. This chain's CDR3 is CASLIAGGTYEQYF. Here the CDR3 DNA reads TGTGCCAGCTTGATAGCGGGAGGGACCTACGAGCAGTACTTC.

CDR3 amino acids: CAIEDRDRVSPEQYF. CDR3 in DNA: TGTGCCATCGAAGATCGGGACAGGGTATCTCCCGAGCAGTACTTC. The chain uses TRBV10-3 and TRBJ2-7; TRBD1 matches 9 bases. Germline assignment: CDR1 ENHRY and CDR2 SYGVKD. V dropped 8 bases and J dropped 6; count of bases not matched to a gene: 14. This CDR3 is built from 15 residues.

This rearrangement joins TRBV6-5 to TRBJ2-7; 8 nucleotides match TRBD1. This CDR3 is 13 amino acids long. Trimming took 6 bases from V and 0 from J; bases not matched to a gene: 1. Germline CDR1 MNHEY, CDR2 SVGAGI. CDR3 amino acids: CASRGQASYEQYF. The CDR3 DNA follows: TGTGCCAGCAGGGGACAGGCCTCCTACGAGCAGTACTTC.

The chain employs TRBV30 and TRBJ1-4; D gene ambiguous. V was pared by 3 bases and J by 3 bases, with 17 bases between. The CDR3 consists of 16 residues. Germline values: CDR1 GTSNPN, CDR2 SVGIG (reference sequence). CDR3 loop: CAWSVLLLAANEKLFF. CDR3 coding DNA: TGTGCCTGGAGCGTCCTTTTGCTAGCGGCTAATGAAAAACTGTTTTTT.

This clone was counted a few times. The V and J genes are TRBV7-3 and TRBJ2-3; 8 nucleotides match TRBD2. CDR3 length: 17 residues. Germline V gene lookup returns CDR1 SGHTA and CDR2 FQGTGA. After removal of 1 base from V and 4 bases from J, the junction contained 10 bases not matched to a gene. The CDR3 region is CASSLRPAGEWADTQYF. CDR3 bases: TGTGCCAGCAGCTTAAGGCCAGCGGGAGAATGGGCAGATACGCAGTATTTT.

The chain couples TRBV5-4 to TRBJ1-2, with TRBD1 as a possible D gene (5 bases). CDR1 SGHNT and CDR2 YYREEE come from the germline V gene (reference sequence). The CDR3 consists of 17 residues. V shed 5 bases and J shed 3 bases, with 23 bases lying between them. CDR3 nucleotide sequence: TGTGCCAGCAGACCCCGGACATTCGATAGGTCTGACTATGGCTACACCTTC. Encoded protein: CASRPRTFDRSDYGYTF.

V and J are TRBV27 and TRBJ2-3; TRBD1 aligns across 7 bases. Trimming at V came to 7 bases and at J to 2 bases, leaving 3 bases not matched to a gene. The CDR3 consists of 13 residues. The germline V gene encodes CDR1 MNHEY and CDR2 SMNVEV (reference sequence). This CDR3 is CASTDRDTDTQYF. CDR3 bases: TGTGCCAGCACCGACAGGGACACAGATACGCAGTATTTT.

The table lists this clone with a few counts. The chain links TRBV11-2 to TRBJ1-2; D is undetermined. The CDR3 has 15 residues. Between the trimmed V and J ends, which lost 2 bases and 8 bases, there was a span of 18 bases. Per the germline V gene, CDR1 is SGHAT and CDR2 is FQNNGV. The CDR3 here is CASSLMLFGSKGYTF. CDR3 in DNA: TGTGCCAGCAGCTTAATGTTATTCGGGTCGAAAGGCTACACCTTC.

The rearrangement uses TRBV5-1 and TRBJ2-1, with 12 bases fitting TRBD2. The CDR3 loop spans 17 amino acids. V was pared by 8 bases and J by 7 bases, with 16 bases of the junction left unmatched. Germline V CDR1 and CDR2: SGHRS, YFSETQ. CDR3: CASQLVALAGGQNEQFF. The CDR3 coding sequence is TGCGCCAGTCAGCTTGTTGCCCTAGCGGGGGGGCAGAATGAGCAGTTCTTC.

This clone is a singleton in its sample. The chain joins TRBV9 to TRBJ1-3; D is perhaps TRBD1 (6 bases). Trimming removed 3 bases at V and 4 bases at J, with 17 bases between. CDR3 length: 16 residues. CDR1 is SGDLS, CDR2 YYNGEE, per germline. The CDR3 here is CASSAVKGTSGNTIYF. The DNA for the CDR3 is TGTGCCAGCAGCGCCGTTAAAGGGACATCCGGAAACACCATATATTTT. Supplemented by reference TRBV9 and TRBJ1-3, the full variable domain reads DSGVTQTPKHLITATGQRVTLRCSPRSGDLSVYWYQQSLDQGLQFLIQYYNGEERAKGNILERFSAQQFPDLHSELNLSSLELGDSALYFCASSAVKGTSGNTIYFGEGSWLTVV.

This chain links TRBV18 with TRBJ2-7; D may be TRBD2 (6 bases). CDR3 size: 15 residues. Germline V gene data show CDR1 as KGHSH and CDR2 as LQKENI. Trimming left V 6 bases short and J 4 bases short, with 19 bases between. CDR3 sequence (DNA): TGTGCCAGCTCCCGAGCCGGGAGCGTCGAATACGAGCAGTACTTC. It translates to CASSRAGSVEYEQYF.

The chain couples TRBV19 to TRBJ1-1; 8 positions match TRBD1. Germline V gene lookup returns CDR1 LNHDA and CDR2 SQIVND (reference sequence). After removal of 1 base from V and 4 bases from J, the junction contained 5 bases not matched to a gene. CDR3 size: 15 residues. In DNA form, the CDR3 reads TGTGCCAGTAGTATAGGCGGACAGGGAGTCACTGAAGCTTTCTTT. It codes for CASSIGGQGVTEAFF.

The V call is TRBV29-1, the J call TRBJ1-1; unclear D gene. Germline CDR1 is SQVTM and CDR2 is ANQGSEA. The CDR3 loop spans 11 amino acids. Trimming cost V 2 bases and J 8 bases, with 9 bases left between them. The CDR3 here is CSVETELEAFF. The CDR3 nucleotides are TGCAGCGTTGAAACGGAGCTAGAAGCTTTCTTT.

The chain carries TRBV5-1 and TRBJ2-2, with TRBD2 matching over 7 bases. CDR3 length: 14 amino acids. Trimming took 7 bases from V and 1 from J; bases not matched to a gene: 4. Germline CDR1 is SGHRS and CDR2 is YFSETQ. CDR3 coding DNA: TGCGCCAGCCACGGGGAGGGGAACACCGGGGAGCTGTTTTTT. Translated: CASHGEGNTGELFF.

This clone was seen once. This rearrangement joins TRBV5-4 to TRBJ2-7, with TRBD2 as a possible D gene (7 bases). Looked up from germline, CDR1 is SGHNT and CDR2 is YYREEE (reference sequence). The CDR3 runs 14 residues. Trimming shortened V by 4 bases and J by 1 base, and 12 bases separated the two germline ends. The CDR3: CASSPAGASYEQYF. For the CDR3, the DNA is TGTGCCAGCAGCCCCGCGGGGGCTTCCTACGAGCAGTACTTC.

The chain links TRBV10-3 to TRBJ2-7; weak D call: TRBD2 (6 bases). From germline, CDR1 is ENHRY and CDR2 SYGVKD. The CDR3 has 16 residues. Trimming shortened V by 0 bases and J by 7 bases, and 19 bases separated the two germline ends. CDR3 loop: CAISESTSRGVGEQYF. The DNA for the CDR3 is TGTGCCATCAGTGAGTCGACCTCGCGGGGAGTTGGAGAGCAGTACTTC.

V usage is TRBV19 and J usage is TRBJ2-2; 12 nucleotides match TRBD2. Germline lookup yields CDR1 LNHDA and CDR2 SQIVND (reference sequence). The V and J ends lost 8 bases and 4 bases, in that order; junction bases with no gene match: 5. This CDR3 region has 15 residues. The CDR3 spells CASLAGGMSTGELFF. CDR3 bases: TGTGCCAGTCTAGCGGGAGGGATGAGCACCGGGGAGCTGTTTTTT.

This clone appeared once. Its ends do not fully match the called genes, so a read error is possible. The chain couples TRBV7-7 to TRBJ2-1; TRBD2 matches 11 bases. The CDR3 runs to 15 residues. The germline V gene encodes CDR1 SSHAT and CDR2 FNYEAQ (reference sequence). The CDR3 region has the DNA TGTGCTAGCAGCCTCGGGACTAGCGGTTACAATGAGCAGTTCTTC. This sequence encodes CASSLGTSGYNEQFF. The whole variable domain, filled in from reference TRBV7-7 and TRBJ2-1, reads GAGVSQSPRYKVTKRGQDVTLRCDPISSHATLYWYQQALGQGPEFLTYFNYEAQPDKSGLPSDRFSAERPEGSISTLTIQRTEQRDSAMYRCASSLGTSGYNEQFFGPGTRLTVL.